This T cell receptor (beta chain) originates from a study of shared clonotypes between healthy human individuals. The V end was cut by 2 bases, the J end by 5 bases, with 5 bases between. CDR1 and CDR2 from the germline V gene are SGHNT and YYREEE (reference sequence). This CDR3 region has 12 residues. PCR replicates from unsorted PBMC used about 290 ng DNA, and this amount was some 31,000 T cell genomes. TCRdb's table, derived via immunoSEQ multiplex PCR, lists solely in-frame clones and lacks some. Of 450,000 to 500,000 clones detected, 70% to 85% appear once; the ten largest clones hold more than 10%.

The origin of this receptor is a woman in her 40s in good health. Some clones in this sample may be carry-over from other donors' samples. This chain links TRBV5-4 with TRBJ2-1, with unresolved D. Specimen: PBMCs. The DNA for the CDR3 is TGTGCCAGCAGCTTTCTTCACAATGAGCAGTTCTTC. This encodes CASSFLHNEQFF.